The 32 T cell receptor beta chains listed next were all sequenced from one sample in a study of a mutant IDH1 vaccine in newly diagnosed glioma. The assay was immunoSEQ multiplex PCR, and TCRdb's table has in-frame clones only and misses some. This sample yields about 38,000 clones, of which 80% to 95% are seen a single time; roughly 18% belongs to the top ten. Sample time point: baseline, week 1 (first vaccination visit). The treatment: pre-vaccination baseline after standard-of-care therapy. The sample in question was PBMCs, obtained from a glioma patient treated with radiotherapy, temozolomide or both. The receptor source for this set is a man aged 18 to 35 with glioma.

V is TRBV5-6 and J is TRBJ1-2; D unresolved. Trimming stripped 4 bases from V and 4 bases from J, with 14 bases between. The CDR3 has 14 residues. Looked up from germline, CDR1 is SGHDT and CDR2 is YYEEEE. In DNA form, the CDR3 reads TGTGCCAGCAGCCCCGGACCTCTTAGCTATGGCTACACCTTC. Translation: CASSPGPLSYGYTF.

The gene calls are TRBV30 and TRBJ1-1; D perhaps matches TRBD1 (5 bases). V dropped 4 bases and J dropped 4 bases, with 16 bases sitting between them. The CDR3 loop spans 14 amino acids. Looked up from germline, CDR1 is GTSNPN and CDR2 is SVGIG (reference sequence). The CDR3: CAWTRGGTGTEAFF. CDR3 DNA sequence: TGTGCCTGGACCCGGGGGGGTACGGGCACTGAAGCTTTCTTT.

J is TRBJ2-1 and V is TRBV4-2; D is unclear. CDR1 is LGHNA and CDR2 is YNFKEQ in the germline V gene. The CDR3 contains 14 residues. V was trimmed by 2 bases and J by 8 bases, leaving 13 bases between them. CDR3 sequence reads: CASSQRGQIDEQFF. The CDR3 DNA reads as TGTGCCAGCAGCCAACGCGGTCAGATAGATGAGCAGTTCTTC.

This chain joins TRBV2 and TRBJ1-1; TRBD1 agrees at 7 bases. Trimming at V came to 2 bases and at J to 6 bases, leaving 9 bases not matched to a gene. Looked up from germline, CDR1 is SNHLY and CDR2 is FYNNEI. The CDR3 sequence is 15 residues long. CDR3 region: CASSERETGRAEAFF. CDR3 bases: TGTGCCAGCAGTGAAAGGGAGACAGGGCGGGCTGAAGCTTTCTTT.

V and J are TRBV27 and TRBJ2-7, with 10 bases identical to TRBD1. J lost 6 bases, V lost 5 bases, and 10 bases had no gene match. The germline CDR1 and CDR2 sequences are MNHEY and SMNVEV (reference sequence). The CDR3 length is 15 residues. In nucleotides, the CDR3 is TGTGCCAGCAGTACCCGGGACAGGGGACGGCTCGAGCAGTACTTC. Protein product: CASSTRDRGRLEQYF.

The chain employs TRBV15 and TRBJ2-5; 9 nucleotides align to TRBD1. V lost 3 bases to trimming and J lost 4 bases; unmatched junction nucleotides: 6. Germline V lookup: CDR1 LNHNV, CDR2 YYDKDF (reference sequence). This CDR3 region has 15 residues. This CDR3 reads CATSSGPGQGETQYF. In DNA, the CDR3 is TGTGCCACCAGCAGTGGGCCGGGACAGGGAGAGACCCAGTACTTC.

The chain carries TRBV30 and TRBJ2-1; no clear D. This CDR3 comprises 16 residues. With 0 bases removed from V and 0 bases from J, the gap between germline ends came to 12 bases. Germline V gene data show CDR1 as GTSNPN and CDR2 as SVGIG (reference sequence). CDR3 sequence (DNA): TGTGCCTGGAGTGTACGAGGCCTGAGCTCCTACAATGAGCAGTTCTTC. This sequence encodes CAWSVRGLSSYNEQFF.

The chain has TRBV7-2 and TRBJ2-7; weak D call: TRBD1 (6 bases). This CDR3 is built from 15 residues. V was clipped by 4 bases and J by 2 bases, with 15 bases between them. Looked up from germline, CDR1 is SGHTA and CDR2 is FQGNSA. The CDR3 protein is CASSWTGTQAYEQYF. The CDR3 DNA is TGTGCCAGCAGCTGGACCGGGACACAAGCCTACGAGCAGTACTTC. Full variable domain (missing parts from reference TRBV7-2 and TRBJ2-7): GAGVSQSPSNKVTEKGKDVELRCDPISGHTALYWYRQSLGQGLEFLIYFQGNSAPDKSGLPSDRFSAERTGGSVSTLTIQRTQQEDSAVYLCASSWTGTQAYEQYFGPGTRLTVT.

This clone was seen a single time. The CDR3 protein is CASSLGTSGRAIENEQFF. CDR3 DNA sequence: TGCGCCAGCAGCCTGGGGACTAGCGGGAGGGCCATAGAGAATGAGCAGTTCTTC. The chain combines TRBV4-3 with TRBJ2-1; 16 nucleotides agree with TRBD2. V gave up 4 bases and J gave up 7 bases; unmatched junction bases: 10. There are 18 residues in the CDR3. Per the germline V gene, CDR1 is LGHNA and CDR2 is YSLEER.

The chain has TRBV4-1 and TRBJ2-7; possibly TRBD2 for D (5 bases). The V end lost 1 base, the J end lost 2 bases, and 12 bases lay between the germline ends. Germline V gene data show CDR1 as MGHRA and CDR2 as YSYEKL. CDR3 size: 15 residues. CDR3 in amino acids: CASSQVPGLTYEQYF. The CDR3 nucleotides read TGCGCCAGCAGCCAAGTCCCGGGGTTAACCTACGAGCAGTACTTC.

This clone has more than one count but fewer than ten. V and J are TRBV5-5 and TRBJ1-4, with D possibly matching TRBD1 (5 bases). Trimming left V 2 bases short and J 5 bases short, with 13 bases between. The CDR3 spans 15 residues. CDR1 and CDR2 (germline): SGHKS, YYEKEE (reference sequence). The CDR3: CASSFRGSPNEKLFF. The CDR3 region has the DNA TGTGCCAGCAGCTTCCGGGGCAGCCCGAATGAAAAACTGTTTTTT. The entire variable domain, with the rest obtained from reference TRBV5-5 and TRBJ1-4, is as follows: DAGVTQSPTHLIKTRGQQVTLRCSPISGHKSVSWYQQVLGQGPQFIFQYYEKEERGRGNFPDRFSARQFPNYSSELNVNALLLGDSALYLCASSFRGSPNEKLFFGSGTQLSVL.

CDR3 protein: CASSEVDRGPPLHF. CDR3 in DNA: TGTGCCAGCAGTGAAGTGGACAGGGGTCCACCCCTCCACTTT. The genes are TRBV2 and TRBJ1-6; 9 bases are shared with TRBD1. This CDR3 spans 14 amino acids. The V gene's germline CDR1 is SNHLY and CDR2 FYNNEI. The V segment lost 1 base and the J segment 11 bases; nucleotides outside the gene matches: 3.

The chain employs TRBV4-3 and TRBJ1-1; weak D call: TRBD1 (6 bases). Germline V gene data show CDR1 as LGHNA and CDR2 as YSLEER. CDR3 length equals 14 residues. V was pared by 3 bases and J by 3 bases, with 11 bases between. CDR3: CASSQMTGYTEAFF. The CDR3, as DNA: TGCGCCAGCAGCCAGATGACAGGTTACACTGAAGCTTTCTTT.

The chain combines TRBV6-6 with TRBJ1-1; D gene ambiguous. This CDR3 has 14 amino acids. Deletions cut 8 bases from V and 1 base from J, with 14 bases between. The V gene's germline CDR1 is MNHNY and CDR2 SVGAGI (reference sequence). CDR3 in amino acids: CASSPAHQNTEAFF. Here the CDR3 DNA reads TGTGCCAGCTCTCCGGCGCACCAGAACACTGAAGCTTTCTTT.

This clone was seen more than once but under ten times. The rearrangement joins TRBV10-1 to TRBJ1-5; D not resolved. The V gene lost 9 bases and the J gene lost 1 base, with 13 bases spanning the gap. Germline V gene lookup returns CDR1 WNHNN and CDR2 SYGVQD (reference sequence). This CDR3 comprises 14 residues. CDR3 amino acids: CARGEWVSNQPQHF. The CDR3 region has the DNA TGCGCCAGAGGAGAGTGGGTAAGCAATCAGCCCCAGCATTTT.

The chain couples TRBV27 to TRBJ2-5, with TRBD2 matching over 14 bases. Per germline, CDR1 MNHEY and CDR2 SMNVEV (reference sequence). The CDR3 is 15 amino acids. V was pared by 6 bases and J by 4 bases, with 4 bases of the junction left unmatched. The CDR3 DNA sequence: TGTGCCAGCAGGGACGGACTAGCGGGAGGAGAGACCCAGTACTTC. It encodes CASRDGLAGGETQYF.

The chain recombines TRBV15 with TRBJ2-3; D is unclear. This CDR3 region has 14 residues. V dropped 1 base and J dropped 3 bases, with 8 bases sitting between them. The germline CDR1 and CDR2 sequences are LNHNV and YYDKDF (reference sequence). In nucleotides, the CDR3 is TGTGCCACCAGCAGAGGAACTGGGACAGATACGCAGTATTTT. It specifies CATSRGTGTDTQYF.

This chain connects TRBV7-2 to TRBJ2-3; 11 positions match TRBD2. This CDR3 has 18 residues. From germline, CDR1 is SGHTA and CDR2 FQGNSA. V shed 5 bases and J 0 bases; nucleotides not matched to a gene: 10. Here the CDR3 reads CASSLGTSGARSTDTQYF. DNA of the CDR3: TGTGCCAGCAGCCTCGGGACTAGCGGAGCTCGGAGCACAGATACGCAGTATTTT.

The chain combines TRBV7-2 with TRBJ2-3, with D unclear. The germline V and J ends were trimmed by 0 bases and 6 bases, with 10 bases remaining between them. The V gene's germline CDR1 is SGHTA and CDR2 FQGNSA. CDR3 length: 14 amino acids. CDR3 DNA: TGTGCCAGCAGCTTAGCATTGGGATCTGATACGCAGTATTTT. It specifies CASSLALGSDTQYF.

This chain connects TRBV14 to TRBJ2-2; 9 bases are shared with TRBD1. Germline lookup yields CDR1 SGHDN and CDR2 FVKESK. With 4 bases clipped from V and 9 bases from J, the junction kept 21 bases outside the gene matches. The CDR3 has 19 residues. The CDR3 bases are TGTGCCAGCAGCCCCAGGGCGCACACAGGGGGCGTCAAAGGGAGGGAGCTGTTTTTT. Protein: CASSPRAHTGGVKGRELFF.

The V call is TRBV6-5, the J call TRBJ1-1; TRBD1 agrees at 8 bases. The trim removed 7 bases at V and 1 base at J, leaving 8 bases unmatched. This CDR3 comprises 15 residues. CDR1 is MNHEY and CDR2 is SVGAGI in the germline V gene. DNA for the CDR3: TGTGCCAGCACCCCCAGGGGGCGCGGGAACACTGAAGCTTTCTTT. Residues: CASTPRGRGNTEAFF.

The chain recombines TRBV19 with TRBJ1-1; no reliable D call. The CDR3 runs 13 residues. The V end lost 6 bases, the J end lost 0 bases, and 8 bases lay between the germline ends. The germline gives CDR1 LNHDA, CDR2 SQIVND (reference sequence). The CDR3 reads CASRPSMNTEAFF. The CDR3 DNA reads TGTGCCAGTAGACCTAGCATGAACACTGAAGCTTTCTTT.

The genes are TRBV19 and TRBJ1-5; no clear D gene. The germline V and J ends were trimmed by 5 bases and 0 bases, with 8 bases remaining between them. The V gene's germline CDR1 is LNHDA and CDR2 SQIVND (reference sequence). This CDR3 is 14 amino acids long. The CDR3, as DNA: TGTGCCAGTAGTTCGGACTTTAGCAATCAGCCCCAGCATTTT. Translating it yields CASSSDFSNQPQHF.

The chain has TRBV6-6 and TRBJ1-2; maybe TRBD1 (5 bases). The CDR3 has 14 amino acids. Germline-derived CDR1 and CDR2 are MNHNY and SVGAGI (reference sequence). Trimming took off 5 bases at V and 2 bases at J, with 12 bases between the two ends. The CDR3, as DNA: TGTGCCAGCAGTCCCGGGGGGACCAACTATGGCTACACCTTC. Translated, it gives CASSPGGTNYGYTF.

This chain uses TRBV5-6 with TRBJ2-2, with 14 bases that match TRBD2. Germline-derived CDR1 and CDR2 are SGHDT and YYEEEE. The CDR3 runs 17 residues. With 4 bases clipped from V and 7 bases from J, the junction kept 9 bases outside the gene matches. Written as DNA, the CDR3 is TGTGCCAGCAGCCTTCTGACTAGCGGGAGGGCAGGCGGGGAGCTGTTTTTT. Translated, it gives CASSLLTSGRAGGELFF.

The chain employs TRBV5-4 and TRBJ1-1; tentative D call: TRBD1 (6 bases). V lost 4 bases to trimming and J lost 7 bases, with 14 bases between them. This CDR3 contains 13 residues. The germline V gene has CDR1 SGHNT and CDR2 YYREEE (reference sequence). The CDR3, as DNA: TGTGCCAGCAGCCCAGGGGCAGAGAATGAAGCTTTCTTT. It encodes CASSPGAENEAFF.

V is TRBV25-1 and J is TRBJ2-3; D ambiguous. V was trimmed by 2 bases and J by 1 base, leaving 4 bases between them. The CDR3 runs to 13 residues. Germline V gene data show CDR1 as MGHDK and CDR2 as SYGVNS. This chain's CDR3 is CASSEQGTDTQYF. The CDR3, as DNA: TGTGCCAGCAGTGAACAGGGCACAGATACGCAGTATTTT.

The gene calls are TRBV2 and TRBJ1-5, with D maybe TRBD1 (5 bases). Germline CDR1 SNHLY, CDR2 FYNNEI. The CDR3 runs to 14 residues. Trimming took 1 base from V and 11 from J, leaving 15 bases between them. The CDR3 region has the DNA TGTGCCAGCAGTGAAGAGGGGTTGGGTCCGGCCCAGCATTTT. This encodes CASSEEGLGPAQHF.

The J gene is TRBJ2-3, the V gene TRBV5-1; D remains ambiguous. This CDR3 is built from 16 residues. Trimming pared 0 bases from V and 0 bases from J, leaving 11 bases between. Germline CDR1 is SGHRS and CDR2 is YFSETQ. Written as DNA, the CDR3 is TGCGCCAGCAGCTTGGATCTCCGCTCTAGCACAGATACGCAGTATTTT. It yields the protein CASSLDLRSSTDTQYF.

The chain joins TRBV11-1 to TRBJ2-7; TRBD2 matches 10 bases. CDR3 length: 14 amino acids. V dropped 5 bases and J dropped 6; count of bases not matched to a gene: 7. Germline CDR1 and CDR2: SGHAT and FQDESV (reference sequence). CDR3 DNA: TGTGCCAGCAGCCGCAAGGGACTAGCGAGCGAGCAGTACTTC. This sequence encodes CASSRKGLASEQYF.

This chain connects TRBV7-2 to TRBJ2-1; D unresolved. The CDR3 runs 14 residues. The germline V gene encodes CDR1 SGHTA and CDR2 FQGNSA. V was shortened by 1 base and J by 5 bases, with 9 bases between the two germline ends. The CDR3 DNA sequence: TGTGCCAGCAGCTTAGGGTCGACCAACAATGAGCAGTTCTTC. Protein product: CASSLGSTNNEQFF.

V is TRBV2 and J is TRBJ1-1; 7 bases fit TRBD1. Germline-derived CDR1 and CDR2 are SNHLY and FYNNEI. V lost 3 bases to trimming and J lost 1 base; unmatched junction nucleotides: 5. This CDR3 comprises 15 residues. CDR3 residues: CASSEIQGRNTEAFF. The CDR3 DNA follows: TGTGCCAGCAGTGAGATACAGGGGCGGAACACTGAAGCTTTCTTT.